This T cell receptor beta chain was obtained from a study of blood T cell repertoires in COVID-19. Across the whole study: Samples came from the United States, Italy and Spain, spanning acute and convalescent COVID-19.

Measured with immunoSEQ multiplex PCR; TCRdb has only the in-frame clones, and not every one. Of 300,000 to 400,000 clones in the sample, about 91% are singletons; the top ten hold 1.5% to 2%. J lost 0 bases, V lost 5 bases, and 4 bases had no gene match. The CDR3 is 15 amino acids. CDR1 is SGHKS and CDR2 is YYEKEE in the germline V gene (reference sequence). Seattle enrolled patients during active infection and tracked them longitudinally. This TCR came from a young woman with COVID-19, enrolled during active disease. V gene TRBV5-5 combines with J gene TRBJ2-2, with 7 bases aligning to TRBD2. Sample: peripheral blood. CDR3 coding DNA: TGTGCCAGCAGGGGGGAGGGGCCGAACACCGGGGAGCTGTTTTTT. Amino acids: CASRGEGPNTGELFF. Full variable domain (remainder filled in from reference TRBV5-5 and TRBJ2-2): DAGVTQSPTHLIKTRGQQVTLRCSPISGHKSVSWYQQVLGQGPQFIFQYYEKEERGRGNFPDRFSARQFPNYSSELNVNALLLGDSALYLCASRGEGPNTGELFFGEGSRLTVL.